This TCR beta chain is drawn from a study of CD8+ T cells in alopecia areata. The CDR3 is 17 amino acids. The V end lost 0 bases, the J end lost 2 bases, and 16 bases lay between the germline ends. The germline CDR1 and CDR2 sequences are SGHTA and FQGNSA. A note on this clone: Its antigen is unidentified.

Sorting of PBMCs yielded the CD4+ and CD8+ T cells. The study's findings and limits: Possibly because of HLA-related factors, TCR sharing was less clear across patients than in mice. An increase in clonality over normal scalp was evident in lesional scalp, especially alopecia totalis/universalis.

Extracted RNA was reverse transcribed, and the resulting cDNA served as sequencing template. The protocol was immunoSEQ multiplex PCR, while the TCRdb copy is restricted to in-frame clones and leaves out a portion. The sample holds about 200,000 clones, about 61% seen once. This clonotype was obtained from a human donor in good health. The chain is built from TRBV7-2 and TRBJ2-5, with TRBD1 as a possible D gene (5 bases). The specimen was CD8+ T cells sorted from blood. DNA for the CDR3: TGTGCCAGCAGCTTAGCGCGTCTAGGGGCGGATCAAGAGACCCAGTACTTC. Its translation is CASSLARLGADQETQYF. The complete variable domain, with remaining parts taken from reference TRBV7-2 and TRBJ2-5, reads GAGVSQSPSNKVTEKGKDVELRCDPISGHTALYWYRQSLGQGLEFLIYFQGNSAPDKSGLPSDRFSAERTGGSVSTLTIQRTQQEDSAVYLCASSLARLGADQETQYFGPGTRLLVL.